This paragraph reports one TCR beta chain. Antigen specificity is unknown. Preparation of TRB cDNA libraries relied on 5' RACE carrying UMI labels. TCRdb reprocessed the 5' RACE reads, with one entry per CDR3 protein and no DNA. Here the sample table reports approximately 100,000 distinct CDR3 sequences. The data originate from a study of CXCR3-negative and CXCR3-positive naive CD8 T cells. Study-wide results and limits: More hydrophobic TRB CDR3s were found in CXCR3-positive naive cells than in CXCR3-negative naive cells.

Per germline, CDR1 MNHEY and CDR2 SVGAGI. There are 12 residues in the CDR3. What was sequenced was naive CXCR3+ CD8+ T cells from blood. The subset denotes: CD45RO-CCR7+CD27+CD95- naive CD8+ T cells expressing CXCR3 (TNR3+). This clonotype was obtained from a human donor in good health. Some clones in this sample may be carry-over from other donors' samples. The V and J genes are TRBV6-5 and TRBJ1-3. This chain's CDR3 is CASGGTGNTIYF.